A single sample is the source of the 26 T cell receptor beta chains below, sequenced in a study of blood T cell repertoires in COVID-19. Clones were read by immunoSEQ multiplex PCR, and TCRdb kept only the in-frame ones, dropping some. Among some 150,000 clones listed, about 86% were seen once. The sequenced material came from peripheral blood. The receptors come from a woman aged 80 or over with acute or convalescent COVID-19.

This chain uses TRBV6-5 with TRBJ1-2, with D perhaps TRBD1 (6 bases). The CDR3 is made up of 14 amino acids. CDR1 and CDR2 from the germline V gene are MNHEY and SVGAGI. Trimming stripped 1 base from V and 3 bases from J, with 9 bases between. CDR3 sequence reads: CASSYFRTDYGYTF. As DNA, the CDR3 is TGTGCCAGCAGTTACTTTCGGACAGACTATGGCTACACCTTC.

The rearrangement joins TRBV30 to TRBJ1-3; a possible D gene is TRBD1 (5 bases). Germline loops: CDR1 GTSNPN, CDR2 SVGIG (reference sequence). V shed 4 bases and J shed 0 bases, with 19 bases lying between them. This CDR3 spans 17 amino acids. The CDR3 reads CAWIWRRGSSSGNTIYF. The CDR3 DNA is TGTGCCTGGATATGGAGAAGGGGATCGAGCTCTGGAAACACCATATATTTT.

The V gene is TRBV12-3 or TRBV12-4, the J gene TRBJ2-7; D is uncertain. The ends were cut back, 5 bases at V and 6 bases at J, with 14 bases in the middle. The CDR3 runs 13 residues. CDR3 amino acids: CASSGFPLGEQYF. The CDR3 DNA sequence: TGTGCCAGCAGTGGGTTCCCCCTAGGCGAGCAGTACTTC.

In DNA form, the CDR3 reads TGTGCCAGCAGCGTCTTTGAAGGACAGGGGGCCTCTGGAAACACCATATATTTT. It specifies CASSVFEGQGASGNTIYF. The genes are TRBV9 and TRBJ1-3, with 11 nucleotides matching TRBD1. The V gene's germline CDR1 is SGDLS and CDR2 YYNGEE. With V trimmed by 2 bases and J by 0 bases, 7 bases remained unmatched. The CDR3 has 18 residues.

The chain links TRBV7-8 to TRBJ1-5; weak D call: TRBD1 (5 bases). CDR3 length: 17 amino acids. Trimming shortened V by 4 bases and J by 9 bases, and 25 bases separated the two germline ends. Germline CDR1 reads SGHVS; CDR2 reads FQNEAQ. The CDR3 spells CASSSFRERASHPPQHF. In nucleotides, the CDR3 is TGTGCCAGCAGCTCCTTCAGGGAAAGGGCCTCTCACCCGCCCCAGCATTTT.

The chain carries TRBV7-2 and TRBJ1-2; tentative D call: TRBD1 (6 bases). V lost 5 bases to trimming and J lost 1 base, with 11 bases between them. Germline V gives CDR1 SGHTA, CDR2 FQGNSA. The CDR3 consists of 14 residues. The CDR3: CASSHDRSNYGYTF. The CDR3 nucleotides read TGTGCCAGCAGCCACGACAGGAGTAACTATGGCTACACCTTC.

J is TRBJ2-2 and V is TRBV4-2, with D possibly being TRBD1 (6 bases). This CDR3 has 17 residues. The V gene lost 1 base and the J gene lost 7 bases, with 19 bases spanning the gap. The V gene's germline CDR1 is LGHNA and CDR2 YNFKEQ. The CDR3 here is CASSQGPAGRGGGELFF. The DNA of the CDR3 is TGTGCCAGCAGCCAAGGTCCCGCTGGCAGGGGTGGCGGGGAGCTGTTTTTT.

Turning to this clone: The sample contains more than one DNA sequence encoding this CDR3. V is TRBV7-3 and J is TRBJ1-1, with 7 bases matching TRBD1. The germline V gene has CDR1 SGHTA and CDR2 FQGTGA. V lost 4 bases to trimming and J lost 4 bases; unmatched junction nucleotides: 3. CDR3 size: 13 residues. The DNA for the CDR3 is TGTGCCAGCAGCTCGACAGGGCGCACTGAAGCTTTCTTT. Protein: CASSSTGRTEAFF.

The chain combines TRBV7-2 with TRBJ1-5, with 11 bases matching TRBD1. CDR3 length: 15 amino acids. J was trimmed by 6 bases and V by 1 base; bases with no gene match: 2. CDR1 and CDR2 (germline): SGHTA, FQGNSA. The CDR3 coding sequence is TGTGCCAGCAGCTTAGGGACAGGGGGCGGTCAGCCCCAGCATTTT. This translates into CASSLGTGGGQPQHF.

The chain couples TRBV18 to TRBJ1-4; TRBD1 is a possible D gene (5 bases). Per germline, CDR1 KGHSH and CDR2 LQKENI. This CDR3 comprises 15 residues. V gave up 3 bases and J gave up 4 bases, with 12 bases separating them. The CDR3 DNA follows: TGTGCCAGCTCACCGGGGCCTAACAATAATGAAAAACTGTTTTTT. It is translated as CASSPGPNNNEKLFF. The full variable domain, rest sourced from reference TRBV18 and TRBJ1-4, is NAGVMQNPRHLVRRRGQEARLRCSPMKGHSHVYWYRQLPEEGLKFMVYLQKENIIDESGMPKERFSAEFPKEGPSILRIQQVVRGDSAAYFCASSPGPNNNEKLFFGSGTQLSVL.

The V and J genes are TRBV24-1 and TRBJ2-2; a possible D gene is TRBD2 (8 bases). The CDR3 sequence is 17 residues long. CDR1 is KGHDR and CDR2 is SFDVKD in the germline V gene. V was pared by 4 bases and J by 7 bases, with 21 bases between. This CDR3 is CATSETPGRGRNGELFF. CDR3 nucleotide sequence: TGTGCCACCAGTGAGACACCCGGGAGGGGGCGTAACGGGGAGCTGTTTTTT.

The chain employs TRBV29-1 and TRBJ2-1, with TRBD2 matching 10 bases. Germline V lookup: CDR1 SQVTM, CDR2 ANQGSEA. J gave up 12 bases and V 7 bases, and 9 bases lay outside the gene matches. CDR3 length: 12 residues. The CDR3 nucleotides read TGCAGCGCCGGTAGCGGGGGGACGGGGCAGTTCTTC. Its protein is CSAGSGGTGQFF.

The count of this clone is one. The chain joins TRBV10-3 to TRBJ1-2, with 9 bases matching TRBD1. The CDR3 is made up of 14 amino acids. Germline CDR1 is ENHRY and CDR2 is SYGVKD. J lost 5 bases, V lost 5 bases, and 6 bases had no gene match. In DNA form, the CDR3 reads TGTGCCATCAGTACGGACAGGGGCAGGTATGGCTACACCTTC. Translated, it gives CAISTDRGRYGYTF.

The V call is TRBV18, the J call TRBJ2-2; the match to TRBD1 covers 8 bases. Trimming cost V 6 bases and J 7 bases; bases outside gene matches: 13. The CDR3 covers 16 residues. Germline loops: CDR1 KGHSH, CDR2 LQKENI. The CDR3 is CASSPGQGRRGGELFF. As DNA, the CDR3 is TGTGCCAGCTCGCCTGGACAGGGACGGAGAGGCGGGGAGCTGTTTTTT.

This clone appeared a few times. The chain combines TRBV6-2 or TRBV6-3 with TRBJ1-5; D is perhaps TRBD1 (5 bases). Germline CDR1 and CDR2: MNHEY and SVGEGT. The germline V and J ends were trimmed by 3 bases and 5 bases, with 17 bases remaining between them. This CDR3 comprises 16 residues. In DNA, the CDR3 is TGTGCCAGCAGTTATCTCAGGACAAGGGAGGATCAGCCCCAGCATTTT. Amino acids: CASSYLRTREDQPQHF.

This clone was seen only once. J is TRBJ1-1 and V is TRBV5-6; D is perhaps TRBD1 (5 bases). Germline loops: CDR1 SGHDT, CDR2 YYEEEE. The length of the CDR3 is 14 residues. V was shortened by 0 bases and J by 12 bases, with 18 bases between the two germline ends. CDR3 amino acids: CASSLGGNFGGTFF. CDR3 nucleotide sequence: TGTGCCAGCAGCTTGGGTGGGAATTTTGGGGGGACTTTCTTT.

V and J are TRBV4-1 and TRBJ1-1, with 8 nucleotides matching TRBD1. V lost 5 bases and J lost 0; bases outside the gene matches: 5. Germline V gene lookup returns CDR1 MGHRA and CDR2 YSYEKL. The CDR3 runs to 15 residues. CDR3 bases: TGCGCCAGCAGCGCGGACAGGGTAGTGAACACTGAAGCTTTCTTT. It translates to CASSADRVVNTEAFF.

The chain employs TRBV5-1 and TRBJ1-2, with 8 bases identical to TRBD1. The germline gives CDR1 SGHRS, CDR2 YFSETQ. J lost 10 bases, V lost 4 bases, and 9 bases had no gene match. The CDR3 totals 13 residues. The chain's CDR3 is CASSRQGNGYYTF. CDR3 coding DNA: TGCGCCAGCAGCCGACAGGGGAATGGTTACTACACCTTC.

The genes are TRBV27 and TRBJ1-1; a possible D gene is TRBD1 (6 bases). V lost 8 bases to trimming and J lost 1 base, with 14 bases between them. CDR1 MNHEY and CDR2 SMNVEV come from the germline V gene (reference sequence). The CDR3 runs 14 residues. The CDR3: CASGYPTGNTEAFF. The CDR3 region has the DNA TGTGCCAGCGGTTATCCGACAGGGAACACTGAAGCTTTCTTT.

V gene TRBV9 combines with J gene TRBJ1-5; TRBD1 might be the D (5 bases). CDR1 SGDLS and CDR2 YYNGEE come from the germline V gene. The length of the CDR3 is 16 residues. The ends were cut back, 2 bases at V and 5 bases at J, with 17 bases in the middle. The CDR3 bases are TGTGCCAGCAGCGTTGGGGGGGAGGTCGGCTATCAGCCCCAGCATTTT. Its translation is CASSVGGEVGYQPQHF. Variable domain in full (rest from reference TRBV9 and TRBJ1-5): DSGVTQTPKHLITATGQRVTLRCSPRSGDLSVYWYQQSLDQGLQFLIQYYNGEERAKGNILERFSAQQFPDLHSELNLSSLELGDSALYFCASSVGGEVGYQPQHFGDGTRLSIL.

The V call is TRBV5-5, the J call TRBJ1-2; TRBD1 matches at 7 bases. Trimming took 0 bases from V and 2 from J; bases not matched to a gene: 1. Germline V gene lookup returns CDR1 SGHKS and CDR2 YYEKEE (reference sequence). There are 14 residues in the CDR3. The CDR3 is CASSLGRGNYGYTF. The CDR3 coding sequence is TGTGCCAGCAGCTTGGGCAGGGGGAACTATGGCTACACCTTC. Full variable domain (missing parts from reference TRBV5-5 and TRBJ1-2): DAGVTQSPTHLIKTRGQQVTLRCSPISGHKSVSWYQQVLGQGPQFIFQYYEKEERGRGNFPDRFSARQFPNYSSELNVNALLLGDSALYLCASSLGRGNYGYTFGSGTRLTVV.

The table lists this clone with a count of one. The rearrangement joins TRBV6-2 or TRBV6-3 to TRBJ1-2; TRBD1 might be the D (6 bases). This CDR3 is 14 amino acids long. Per germline, CDR1 MNHEY and CDR2 SVGEGT. The V and J ends lost 6 bases and 2 bases respectively, with 13 bases between them. CDR3 sequence (DNA): TGTGCCAGCAGCCTCCGGACAGTCAACTATGGCTACACCTTC. Its translation is CASSLRTVNYGYTF.

Comment on this clone: Other DNA sequences within the sample encode an identical CDR3. The chain employs TRBV6-5 and TRBJ2-7; 8 bases are shared with TRBD1. Germline V gives CDR1 MNHEY, CDR2 SVGAGI. This CDR3 has 14 amino acids. After removal of 3 bases from V and 4 bases from J, the junction contained 5 bases not matched to a gene. The CDR3 sequence is CASSYRDRTYEQYF. As DNA, the CDR3 is TGTGCCAGCAGTTATAGGGACAGGACTTACGAGCAGTACTTC.

The chain joins TRBV5-1 to TRBJ2-7; 16 nucleotides agree with TRBD2. The germline CDR1 and CDR2 sequences are SGHRS and YFSETQ. Trimming cost V 0 bases and J 5 bases; bases outside gene matches: 8. The CDR3 length is 18 residues. CDR3 amino acids: CASSLASGLAGGINEQYF. The DNA of the CDR3 is TGCGCCAGCAGCTTGGCCTCGGGACTAGCGGGGGGGATAAACGAGCAGTACTTC.

The chain couples TRBV5-4 to TRBJ1-1; 7 bases align to TRBD1. Germline CDR1 and CDR2: SGHNT and YYREEE (reference sequence). J was trimmed by 8 bases and V by 0 bases; bases with no gene match: 1. This CDR3 spans 12 amino acids. The chain's CDR3 is CASSLGDREAFF. CDR3 DNA sequence: TGTGCCAGCAGCTTGGGGGACAGAGAAGCTTTCTTT.

CDR3 region: CASSPGQGTGYTF. The CDR3 DNA follows: TGTGCCAGCAGTCCGGGACAGGGTACTGGCTACACCTTC. The chain uses TRBV12-3 or TRBV12-4 and TRBJ1-2, with 9 bases matching TRBD1. The CDR3 length is 13 residues. J was trimmed by 7 bases and V by 5 bases; bases with no gene match: 5.